The next 16 T cell receptor beta chains were all read from a single sample in a study of OX40 agonist ivuxolimab in advanced cancers. Assay used: immunoSEQ multiplex PCR; TCRdb lists only in-frame clones, some missing. The table has tens of thousands of clones, roughly 89% seen once; the top ten hold 2.8%. Material: CD4+ or CD8+ T cells sorted from blood, obtained in a trial of the OX40 agonist ivuxolimab. The receptors stem from an adult with an advanced solid tumor such as melanoma, head and neck, liver or kidney cancer.

The rearrangement links TRBV18 to TRBJ2-2, with TRBD1 identical over 10 bases. The CDR3 consists of 17 residues. Germline V gene sequence: CDR1 KGHSH, CDR2 LQKENI. V was clipped by 3 bases and J by 3 bases; unmatched bases: 7. The DNA for the CDR3 is TGTGCCAGCTCACCTCTGTTCGGGACAGGGGACACCGGGGAGCTGTTTTTT. It translates to CASSPLFGTGDTGELFF. Variable domain in full (rest from reference TRBV18 and TRBJ2-2): NAGVMQNPRHLVRRRGQEARLRCSPMKGHSHVYWYRQLPEEGLKFMVYLQKENIIDESGMPKERFSAEFPKEGPSILRIQQVVRGDSAAYFCASSPLFGTGDTGELFFGEGSRLTVL.

This clone occurred once. The J gene is TRBJ2-3, the V gene TRBV18; 15 positions match TRBD2. The V gene end was trimmed by 3 bases and the J gene end by 5 bases; junction bases not matched to a gene: 6. The CDR3 runs 17 residues. The V gene's germline CDR1 is KGHSH and CDR2 LQKENI. The CDR3 DNA follows: TGTGCCAGCTCACCCCCTGGACTAGCGGGAGGGAGAGATACGCAGTATTTT. As protein: CASSPPGLAGGRDTQYF.

The genes are TRBV10-1 and TRBJ2-1; D is unresolved. The CDR3 consists of 13 residues. Germline V gives CDR1 WNHNN, CDR2 SYGVQD (reference sequence). V was trimmed by 7 bases and J by 5 bases, leaving 12 bases between them. CDR3 protein: CASNRPGNNEQFF. CDR3 in DNA: TGCGCCAGCAACCGGCCAGGAAACAATGAGCAGTTCTTC.

This chain connects TRBV5-6 to TRBJ1-5; possibly TRBD1 for D (5 bases). The V and J ends lost 0 bases and 3 bases respectively, with 10 bases between them. Germline CDR1 reads SGHDT; CDR2 reads YYEEEE. This CDR3 is built from 15 residues. CDR3 region: CASSLALGPNQPQHF. CDR3 sequence (DNA): TGTGCCAGCAGCTTGGCATTGGGGCCCAATCAGCCCCAGCATTTT.

The V gene is TRBV19, the J gene TRBJ1-5, with TRBD1 as a possible D gene (6 bases). The CDR3 has 13 residues. V lost 5 bases and J lost 7, with 12 bases in between. From germline, CDR1 is LNHDA and CDR2 SQIVND (reference sequence). As DNA, the CDR3 is TGTGCCAGTAGTCCGACAGGTTTACAGCCCCAGCATTTT. Protein product: CASSPTGLQPQHF.

This chain joins TRBV6-4 and TRBJ1-2, with D possibly TRBD1 on 5 matching bases. V was cut by 10 bases and J by 9 bases, with 30 bases left in between. This CDR3 spans 16 amino acids. Germline V lookup: CDR1 MRHNA, CDR2 SNTAGT. The DNA of the CDR3 is TGTGCCACGCCCTCGGGGCAGGGTCCCCACACTATTTGCTACACCTTC. This translates into CATPSGQGPHTICYTF.

This chain joins TRBV4-1 and TRBJ1-2; no firm D call. V shed 0 bases and J shed 3 bases, with 5 bases lying between them. The CDR3 length is 13 residues. Germline CDR1 reads MGHRA; CDR2 reads YSYEKL. CDR3: CASSQDRDYGYTF. DNA for the CDR3: TGCGCCAGCAGCCAAGACCGGGACTATGGCTACACCTTC.

The rearrangement joins TRBV7-2 to TRBJ2-5; D is perhaps TRBD2 (5 bases). Germline V CDR1 and CDR2: SGHTA, FQGNSA. This CDR3 is 15 amino acids long. V was shortened by 5 bases and J by 5 bases, with 18 bases between the two germline ends. CDR3 DNA: TGTGCCAGCAGCGCAGCTTACTGGGCGGGCGAGACCCAGTACTTC. Translated, it gives CASSAAYWAGETQYF.

The chain uses TRBV6-5 and TRBJ2-7, with TRBD2 matching over 8 bases. Germline V gene lookup returns CDR1 MNHEY and CDR2 SVGAGI. The CDR3 consists of 14 residues. V was pared by 2 bases and J by 5 bases, with 5 bases of the junction left unmatched. The CDR3 DNA is TGTGCCAGCAGTTACCTCGCGGGGGGCCACGAGCAGTACTTC. It codes for CASSYLAGGHEQYF.

The chain uses TRBV2 and TRBJ2-5; 9 nucleotides line up with TRBD1. V dropped 6 bases and J dropped 4; count of bases not matched to a gene: 3. Germline V CDR1 and CDR2: SNHLY, FYNNEI. The CDR3 totals 13 residues. The chain's CDR3 is CASRETGGETQYF. For the CDR3, the DNA is TGTGCCAGCAGGGAGACAGGGGGAGAGACCCAGTACTTC.

This chain connects TRBV19 to TRBJ2-1, with D perhaps TRBD1 (8 bases). V was trimmed by 6 bases and J by 4 bases, leaving 19 bases between them. CDR3 length: 16 amino acids. The V gene's germline CDR1 is LNHDA and CDR2 SQIVND (reference sequence). Here the CDR3 DNA reads TGTGCCAGTAGCCGGCCGGGGGGACAGGATTACAATGAGCAGTTCTTC. Protein: CASSRPGGQDYNEQFF.

The V and J genes are TRBV28 and TRBJ2-7, with D uncertain. The CDR3 runs 12 residues. CDR1 MDHEN and CDR2 SYDVKM come from the germline V gene. V shed 0 bases and J shed 3 bases, with 3 bases lying between them. The CDR3 loop reads CASSLWFYEQYF. DNA for the CDR3: TGTGCCAGCAGTTTATGGTTCTACGAGCAGTACTTC.

The V gene is TRBV18, the J gene TRBJ2-7; D remains ambiguous. The CDR3 is made up of 15 amino acids. CDR1 and CDR2 from the germline V gene are KGHSH and LQKENI. Trimming left V 2 bases short and J 0 bases short, with 11 bases between. Here the CDR3 DNA reads TGTGCCAGCTCACCAGGTGCAACGAGCTCCTACGAGCAGTACTTC. Translation gives CASSPGATSSYEQYF.

The V and J genes are TRBV2 and TRBJ1-6; a possible D gene is TRBD1 (5 bases). This CDR3 spans 13 amino acids. Germline assignment: CDR1 SNHLY and CDR2 FYNNEI. V dropped 3 bases and J dropped 5 bases, with 5 bases sitting between them. CDR3 DNA: TGTGCCAGCAGTGACAGGGATAATTCACCCCTCCACTTT. It yields the protein CASSDRDNSPLHF.

The sample holds one count of this clone. This rearrangement joins TRBV30 to TRBJ1-2; 10 bases align to TRBD1. The V and J ends lost 8 bases and 3 bases, in that order; junction bases with no gene match: 6. The CDR3 has 13 residues. Germline V gene sequence: CDR1 GTSNPN, CDR2 SVGIG (reference sequence). The CDR3 loop reads CARSGQGYYGYTF. The CDR3 DNA reads as TGTGCCCGATCGGGACAGGGGTACTATGGCTACACCTTC.

J is TRBJ2-3 and V is TRBV19; D unresolved. Between the trimmed V and J ends, which lost 3 bases and 1 base, there was a span of 2 bases. Germline values: CDR1 LNHDA, CDR2 SQIVND (reference sequence). This CDR3 spans 12 amino acids. This CDR3 reads CASSIRTDTQYF. The CDR3 DNA reads as TGTGCCAGTAGTATTCGCACAGATACGCAGTATTTT.